This record covers a single T cell receptor (beta chain). The CDR3 covers 15 residues. CDR1 is SEHNR, CDR2 FQNEAQ, per germline (reference sequence). V lost 3 bases and J lost 2, with 13 bases in between. The source of the sample is a study of identifying expanded T cells in peripheral blood. Assay used: immunoSEQ multiplex PCR; TCRdb lists only in-frame clones, some missing. The sample lists around 85,000 clones; more than 70% were seen once. Sequenced material: blood. The V and J genes are TRBV7-9 and TRBJ2-5; a weak D match, TRBD1 (6 bases). This receptor was taken from a person between 18 and 70 years old in good health. The CDR3 DNA reads as TGTGCCAGCAGCTTCCCCAAGACAGGTCAAGAGACCCAGTACTTC. Its translation is CASSFPKTGQETQYF.